This is a list of T cell receptor beta chains from one sample in a study of blood T cell repertoires in COVID-19. Clones were read by immunoSEQ multiplex PCR, and TCRdb kept only the in-frame ones, dropping some. The sample has around 180,000 clones, about four fifths seen once; the top ten hold 6.5% to 8%. Sequencing used peripheral blood. The source of these receptors is a man in his 70s with active or convalescent COVID-19. CDR3s include the opening cysteine and the closing phenylalanine or tryptophan. The D gene is left open where the match is weak. The size entry is marked missing in some rows and otherwise reads once, few, many or a size class.

D,length,J,size,V,CDR3,DNA
TRBD1,13,TRBJ1-5,.,TRBV2,CASGRQGPQPQHF,TGTGCCAGCGGTAGACAGGGCCCACAGCCCCAGCATTTT
TRBD1,14,TRBJ2-7,.,TRBV2,CASSPDRAFNEQYF,TGTGCCAGCAGCCCAGACAGGGCCTTCAACGAGCAGTACTTC
.,11,TRBJ2-7,.,TRBV3-1/TRBV3-2,CASSQSGEQYF,TGTGCCAGCAGCCAGTCAGGGGAGCAGTACTTC
.,15,TRBJ1-2,.,TRBV6-1,CASSEWEGWVRGYTF,TGTGCCAGCAGTGAATGGGAGGGATGGGTACGTGGCTACACCTTC
TRBD2,14,TRBJ2-1,.,TRBV5-4,CASSLRLAGSEQFF,TGTGCCAGCAGCTTAAGACTAGCGGGAAGTGAGCAGTTCTTC
.,13,TRBJ1-3,.,TRBV12-3/TRBV12-4,CASSLVRGNTIYF,TGTGCCAGCAGTTTAGTTAGAGGAAACACCATATATTTT
.,13,TRBJ1-3,.,TRBV10-2,CASSDNSGNTIYF,TGCGCCAGCAGTGATAACTCTGGAAACACCATATATTTT
.,14,TRBJ1-5,.,TRBV30,CAWSSGVSNQPQHF,TGTGCCTGGAGTTCGGGGGTTAGCAATCAGCCCCAGCATTTT
TRBD2,15,TRBJ2-6,.,TRBV6-4,CASSATSAGANVLTF,TGTGCCAGCAGCGCAACTAGCGCTGGGGCCAACGTCCTGACTTTC
TRBD1,15,TRBJ2-5,.,TRBV19,CASSIRTGEWETQYF,TGTGCCAGTAGTATACGGACAGGGGAATGGGAGACCCAGTACTTC
TRBD2,20,TRBJ2-4,.,TRBV4-1,CASSQDTGTSGSLAKNIQYF,TGCGCCAGCAGCCAGGATACCGGGACTAGCGGATCTCTAGCCAAAAACATTCAGTACTTC
.,13,TRBJ2-7,.,TRBV27,CASSLSGGYEQYF,TGTGCCAGCAGTTTATCAGGGGGCTACGAGCAGTACTTC
.,14,TRBJ2-5,.,TRBV11-2,CASKFEARGETQYF,TGTGCCAGCAAATTTGAGGCTCGGGGGGAGACCCAGTACTTC
.,14,TRBJ1-6,few,TRBV30,CAYGQGLQNSPLHF,TGTGCCTATGGTCAGGGGCTGCAGAATTCACCCCTCCACTTT
.,15,TRBJ1-1,.,TRBV6-5,CASSSRQAGDTEAFF,TGTGCCAGCAGTTCCCGACAGGCGGGGGACACTGAAGCTTTCTTT
TRBD1,15,TRBJ1-2,.,TRBV19,CASSIGQGADYGYTF,TGTGCCAGTAGTATCGGACAGGGGGCCGACTATGGCTACACCTTC
TRBD1,13,TRBJ1-2,.,TRBV29-1,CSVAKQGAGGYTF,TGCAGCGTTGCGAAACAGGGGGCAGGTGGCTACACCTTC
.,12,TRBJ2-1,.,TRBV29-1,CSVSGTRYEQFF,TGCAGCGTCTCCGGGACAAGGTATGAGCAGTTCTTC
.,12,TRBJ2-3,.,TRBV3-1/TRBV3-2,CASSQLADTQYF,TGTGCCAGCAGCCAACTAGCAGATACGCAGTATTTT
.,13,TRBJ2-5,.,TRBV5-1,CASSFNTQETQYF,TGCGCCAGCAGCTTTAACACCCAAGAGACCCAGTACTTC